This T cell receptor (beta chain) was identified during a study of T cell repertoires in cytomegalovirus infection. Study information: Public TCR beta signature analysis indicated the presence of both CMV infection and matching HLA type.

TCRdb itself ran the reads through MiXCR, one entry per CDR3 protein. The sample has about 300,000 distinct CDR3 sequences, about 9.2% seen once. This clonotype was picked up many times. The antigen is unknown. Overall study findings and caveats: In two of eight donors, the top clonotype was HLA-C-restricted CMV-specific. There were carriers of CMV plus the relevant HLA, and cumulative public TCR beta family frequency identified them.

Trimming left V 8 bases short and J 2 bases short, with 13 bases between. Per the germline V gene, CDR1 is DFQATT and CDR2 is SNEGSKA (reference sequence). The CDR3 sequence is 13 residues long. The source material was PBMCs. The sequence came from a human donor in good health (CMV status not recorded). Some clones in this sample may be carry-over from other donors' samples. This chain links TRBV20-1 with TRBJ2-4; D ambiguous. CDR3 coding DNA: TGCAGTCCCAAGAAGAGTTCCAAAAACATTCAGTACTTC. This encodes CSPKKSSKNIQYF.